The T cell receptor beta chain under discussion was sequenced for a study of blood T cells in healthy people across ages. General study points: Observed TCR beta diversity per million T cells went down as age went up. This fall followed a roughly linear course with age.

Looked up from germline, CDR1 is SGHDT and CDR2 is YYEEEE. V was shortened by 0 bases and J by 6 bases, with 7 bases between the two germline ends. CDR3 length: 14 residues. Worth noting for this clonotype: What it binds is unknown.

PCR was performed a second time for about 7 to 12 cycles using a sample-barcoded 5' primer and a J-beta primer mix. At least 2.5 million CDR3-containing paired-end reads were obtained per sample. TCRdb re-analysed the 5' RACE reads in MiXCR, keeping a single row per CDR3 protein. The sample lists hundreds of thousands of distinct CDR3 sequences; about 53% were seen once. Donors each provided about 10 milliliters of peripheral blood. The sequence came from a man aged 60-69 years in good health. J is TRBJ1-6 and V is TRBV5-6; D unresolved. The sample was blood. CDR3 DNA sequence: TGTGCCAGCAGCTTGGTGGGCGTTAATTCACCCCTCCACTTT. Its translation: CASSLVGVNSPLHF.